Below, 3 T cell receptor beta chains from the same sample are listed, as sequenced in a study of T cell responses to AZD1222 COVID-19 vaccine. Produced via immunoSEQ multiplex PCR; TCRdb's table is partial and in-frame only. The sample carries 80,000 to 95,000 clones, around 73% recorded once. Sequences were derived from peripheral blood, sampled on day 0 of AZD1222 vaccination. The origin of the receptors is an adult in good health.

About this clone: The junction does not match germline at one end; this may be a read error. The chain uses TRBV5-5 and TRBJ2-3; D is unresolved. Germline-derived CDR1 and CDR2 are SGHKS and YYEKEE (reference sequence). This CDR3 has 15 residues. In DNA, the CDR3 is TGTGCCAGCAGTTTGGTATCGGGCGCGGCAGATACGCAGTATTTT. Residues: CASSLVSGAADTQYF.

J is TRBJ1-4 and V is TRBV7-6; 8 bases align to TRBD1. V trimming: 4 bases; J trimming: 2 bases; junction bases outside the gene matches: 12. The germline CDR1 and CDR2 sequences are SGHVS and FNYEAQ. There are 18 residues in the CDR3. The CDR3 here is CASSSDALDRVTNEKLFF. The CDR3, as DNA: TGTGCCAGCAGCTCAGATGCCTTGGACAGGGTTACTAATGAAAAACTGTTTTTT.

The chain is built from TRBV19 and TRBJ2-7; D gene unclear. Germline V gene sequence: CDR1 LNHDA, CDR2 SQIVND (reference sequence). CDR3 length: 11 residues. Deletions cut 0 bases from V and 6 bases from J, with 3 bases between. The CDR3, as DNA: TGTGCCAGTAGTATAGATCGCGAGCAGTACTTC. The encoded protein is CASSIDREQYF.